These 14 T cell receptor beta chains were all obtained from the same sample, sequenced in a study of identical twins. TCRdb re-analysed the 5' RACE reads in MiXCR, keeping a single row per CDR3 protein. The sample lists a few hundred thousand distinct CDR3 sequences; around 8.8% were seen once. These records were also assigned to another study, of yellow fever vaccine responses in identical twins.

Material for sequencing was CD8+ T cells sorted from blood. Receptors originate from a woman aged 18-30 years in good health.

The chain combines TRBV9 with TRBJ2-1; D gene uncertain. Trimming stripped 2 bases from V and 0 bases from J, with 15 bases between. CDR1 and CDR2 (germline): SGDLS, YYNGEE. The CDR3 is 17 residues long. This chain's CDR3 is CASSVGPPESSYNEQFF. CDR3 bases: TGTGCCAGCAGCGTCGGGCCTCCAGAAAGCTCCTACAATGAGCAGTTCTTC. Together with reference TRBV9 and TRBJ2-1, the CDR3 gives the full variable domain: DSGVTQTPKHLITATGQRVTLRCSPRSGDLSVYWYQQSLDQGLQFLIQYYNGEERAKGNILERFSAQQFPDLHSELNLSSLELGDSALYFCASSVGPPESSYNEQFFGPGTRLTVL.

Ten or more counts support this clonotype. The chain joins TRBV29-1 to TRBJ2-1, with D possibly called TRBD1 or TRBD2 (5 bases each). Germline V gene data show CDR1 as SQVTM and CDR2 as ANQGSEA. The CDR3 loop spans 13 amino acids. V gave up 4 bases and J gave up 7 bases, with 14 bases separating them. Written as DNA, the CDR3 is TGCAGCGTTGTAGGGGACCGCTGGAATGAGCAGTTCTTC. It is translated as CSVVGDRWNEQFF.

V and J are TRBV5-1 and TRBJ1-1; 12 bases match TRBD1. Germline CDR1 reads SGHRS; CDR2 reads YFSETQ. The CDR3 consists of 16 residues. Germline trimming cut 1 base from V and 1 base from J; bases unmatched to any gene: 2. CDR3 sequence (DNA): TGCGCCAGCAGCTTGAGGGACAGGGGGCCGAACACTGAAGCTTTCTTT. It encodes CASSLRDRGPNTEAFF.

There are many counts of this clonotype. This chain uses TRBV7-9 with TRBJ2-2; weak D call: TRBD2 (6 bases). This CDR3 is built from 13 residues. Trimming removed 3 bases at V and 6 bases at J, with 8 bases between. The V gene's germline CDR1 is SEHNR and CDR2 FQNEAQ (reference sequence). For the CDR3, the DNA is TGTGCCAGCAGCTTGAGCGGGTCCGGGGAGCTGTTTTTT. Protein product: CASSLSGSGELFF.

This clonotype was seen only a few times. CDR3 amino acids: CASSLLSSPLHF. CDR3 DNA sequence: TGTGCCAGCAGCTTGCTAAGTTCACCCCTCCACTTT. The genes are TRBV5-6 and TRBJ1-6, with D unclear. Germline loops: CDR1 SGHDT, CDR2 YYEEEE. The CDR3 runs 12 residues. Trimming left V 1 base short and J 9 bases short, with 5 bases between.

This clonotype was counted between two and nine times. This sequence joins TRBV11-2 and TRBJ2-3; D gene uncertain. Per germline, CDR1 SGHAT and CDR2 FQNNGV. The CDR3 covers 13 residues. V lost 2 bases, J lost 4 bases, and 7 bases lay in between. CDR3 region: CASSLITADTQYF. In DNA form, the CDR3 reads TGTGCCAGCAGCTTAATTACCGCAGATACGCAGTATTTT.

The chain couples TRBV7-8 to TRBJ2-2; 7 nucleotides line up with TRBD2. CDR3 length equals 16 residues. Trimming removed 2 bases from V and 1 base from J; junction bases left unmatched: 4. The germline V gene encodes CDR1 SGHVS and CDR2 FQNEAQ. CDR3 DNA: TGTGCCAGCAGCTTATACCTAGCGGAGAACACCGGGGAGCTGTTTTTT. Protein sequence: CASSLYLAENTGELFF.

This clonotype was picked up many times. The chain carries TRBV7-9 and TRBJ2-7; D is ambiguous. Germline V gene sequence: CDR1 SEHNR, CDR2 FQNEAQ (reference sequence). Deletions cut 3 bases from V and 0 bases from J, with 12 bases between. CDR3 size: 15 residues. The CDR3 protein is CASSLETSSSYEQYF. CDR3 DNA: TGTGCCAGCAGCTTGGAGACATCGTCCTCCTACGAGCAGTACTTC.

This clonotype has only a few counts. J is TRBJ2-7 and V is TRBV5-1; D is unresolved. The CDR3 has 14 amino acids. Per the germline V gene, CDR1 is SGHRS and CDR2 is YFSETQ. The V gene lost 4 bases and the J gene lost 2 bases, with 13 bases spanning the gap. The CDR3 reads CASSPSKVAYEQYF. The DNA of the CDR3 is TGCGCCAGCAGCCCTTCTAAGGTCGCCTACGAGCAGTACTTC.

This clonotype has ten or more counts. J is TRBJ2-4 and V is TRBV7-9; 7 nucleotides match TRBD2. Looked up from germline, CDR1 is SEHNR and CDR2 is FQNEAQ (reference sequence). The CDR3 is 16 amino acids. J lost 3 bases, V lost 7 bases, and 12 bases had no gene match. CDR3 region: CASNPVGGIDKNIQYF. CDR3 nucleotide sequence: TGTGCCAGCAACCCCGTGGGGGGGATCGACAAAAACATTCAGTACTTC. Variable domain in full (rest from reference TRBV7-9 and TRBJ2-4): DTGVSQNPRHKITKRGQNVTFRCDPISEHNRLYWYRQTLGQGPEFLTYFQNEAQLEKSRLLSDRFSAERPKGSFSTLEIQRTEQGDSAMYLCASNPVGGIDKNIQYFGAGTRLSVL.

This clonotype occurred many times. The DNA of the CDR3 is TGTGCCAGCAGTTTATCCCCACCGGGACAGGGATTATATGAGCAGTTCTTC. Encoded protein: CASSLSPPGQGLYEQFF. The gene calls are TRBV27 and TRBJ2-1; 9 bases are shared with TRBD1. CDR3 length: 17 amino acids. The V and J ends lost 0 bases and 8 bases, in that order; junction bases with no gene match: 11. Germline CDR1 is MNHEY and CDR2 is SMNVEV (reference sequence).

A few counts support this clonotype. The CDR3 nucleotides read TGTGCCAGCAGTTACTCCCGGCGGGGGGACACCGGGGAGCTGTTTTTT. Translated: CASSYSRRGDTGELFF. V gene TRBV6-5 combines with J gene TRBJ2-2, with 8 bases matching TRBD2. The CDR3 covers 16 residues. The trim removed 0 bases at V and 3 bases at J, leaving 3 bases unmatched. The germline CDR1 and CDR2 sequences are MNHEY and SVGAGI.

This clonotype was counted ten times or more. The chain employs TRBV25-1 and TRBJ2-3; D is unclear. Germline CDR1 and CDR2: MGHDK and SYGVNS. Trimming pared 1 base from V and 3 bases from J, leaving 11 bases between. CDR3 length equals 15 residues. The CDR3 loop reads CASSELLAVTDTQYF. The CDR3 DNA sequence: TGTGCCAGCAGTGAATTATTGGCAGTTACAGATACGCAGTATTTT.

This clonotype was seen at least ten times. This chain uses TRBV20-1 with TRBJ2-1, with unresolved D. This CDR3 spans 11 amino acids. The ends were cut back, 0 bases at V and 7 bases at J, with 4 bases in the middle. The germline V gene encodes CDR1 DFQATT and CDR2 SNEGSKA (reference sequence). This chain's CDR3 is CSARDLNEQFF. The CDR3, as DNA: TGCAGTGCTAGAGATCTGAATGAGCAGTTCTTC.